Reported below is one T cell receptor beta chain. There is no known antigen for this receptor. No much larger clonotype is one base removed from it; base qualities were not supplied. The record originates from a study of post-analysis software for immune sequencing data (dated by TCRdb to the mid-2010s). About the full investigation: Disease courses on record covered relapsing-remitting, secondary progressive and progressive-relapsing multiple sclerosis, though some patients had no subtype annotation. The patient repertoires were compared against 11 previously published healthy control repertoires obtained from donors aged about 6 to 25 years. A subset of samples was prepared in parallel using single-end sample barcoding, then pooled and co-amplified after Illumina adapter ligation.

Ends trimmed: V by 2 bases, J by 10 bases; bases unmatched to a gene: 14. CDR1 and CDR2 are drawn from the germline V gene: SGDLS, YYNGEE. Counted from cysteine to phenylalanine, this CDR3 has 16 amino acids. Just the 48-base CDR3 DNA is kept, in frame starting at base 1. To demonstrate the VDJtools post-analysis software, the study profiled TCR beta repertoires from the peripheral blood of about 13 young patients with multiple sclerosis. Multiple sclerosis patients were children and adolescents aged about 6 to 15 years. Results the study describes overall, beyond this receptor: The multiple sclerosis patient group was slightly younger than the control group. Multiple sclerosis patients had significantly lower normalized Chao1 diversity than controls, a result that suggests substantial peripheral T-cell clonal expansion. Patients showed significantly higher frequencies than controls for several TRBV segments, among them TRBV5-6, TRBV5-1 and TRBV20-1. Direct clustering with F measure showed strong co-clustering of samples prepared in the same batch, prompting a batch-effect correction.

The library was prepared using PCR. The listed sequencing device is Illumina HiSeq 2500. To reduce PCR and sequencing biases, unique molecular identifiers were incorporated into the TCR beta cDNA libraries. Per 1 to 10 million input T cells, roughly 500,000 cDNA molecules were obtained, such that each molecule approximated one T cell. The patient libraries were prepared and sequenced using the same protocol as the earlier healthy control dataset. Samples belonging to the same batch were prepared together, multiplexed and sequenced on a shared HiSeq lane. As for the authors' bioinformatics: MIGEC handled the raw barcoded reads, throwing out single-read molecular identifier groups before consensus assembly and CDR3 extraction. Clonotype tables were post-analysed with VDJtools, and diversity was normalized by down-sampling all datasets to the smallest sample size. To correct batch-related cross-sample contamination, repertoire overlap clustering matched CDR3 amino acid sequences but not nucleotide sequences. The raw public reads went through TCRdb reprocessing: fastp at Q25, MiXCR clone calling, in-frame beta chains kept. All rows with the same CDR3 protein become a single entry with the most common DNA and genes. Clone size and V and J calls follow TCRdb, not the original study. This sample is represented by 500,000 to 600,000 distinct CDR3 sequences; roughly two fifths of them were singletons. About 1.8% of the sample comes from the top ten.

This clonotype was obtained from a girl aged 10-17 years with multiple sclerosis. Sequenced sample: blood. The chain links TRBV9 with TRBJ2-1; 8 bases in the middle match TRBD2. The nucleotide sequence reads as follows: TGTGCCAGCAGCGTGCTCGGGGCGGGGGGACCATTGGAGCAGTTCTTC. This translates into CASSVLGAGGPLEQFF.